Listed below are T cell receptor beta chains from one sample, sequenced in a study of shared clonotypes between healthy human individuals. Assay: immunoSEQ multiplex PCR; the TCRdb copy retains only in-frame clones and omits some. The sample has 2.3 million or so clones; about 92% are singletons. Input material: naive CD4+ T cells from PBMCs. The receptors were gathered from a man younger than 30 in good health. Some clones in this sample may be carry-over from other donors' samples. Both conserved end residues are part of each CDR3. Fields, in order: J gene, D gene, clone size, V gene, CDR3 DNA, CDR3 protein. A D gene is named only where the DNA matches it firmly. Part of the rows lack a size; the others show once, few, many or a class for expanded clones.

>TRBJ2-7|.|.|TRBV7-3
TGTGCCAGCAGCTCGCCAGTGAACCCGGAGGACGAGCAGTACTTC
CASSSPVNPEDEQYF
>TRBJ1-4|.|.|TRBV5-1
TGCGCCAGCAGCCCGGGGCAGGGGGAAAAACTGTTTTTT
CASSPGQGEKLFF
>TRBJ2-1|.|.|TRBV5-1
TGCGCCAGCAGCTTACCCGGGACGTACAATGAGCAGTTCTTC
CASSLPGTYNEQFF
>TRBJ2-2|.|.|TRBV19
TGTGCCAGTCGGTCGAACCCAGGGAGCGGGGAGCTGTTTTTT
CASRSNPGSGELFF
>TRBJ2-3|.|.|TRBV28
TGTGCCATCCGACAGGCTAGCACAGATACGCAGTATTTT
CAIRQASTDTQYF
>TRBJ2-5|.|.|TRBV6-1
TGTGCCAGCCACGTTTTTCGTACCCAGTACTTC
CASHVFRTQYF
>TRBJ2-3|.|once|TRBV25-1
TGTGCCAGCAACAGGGAAAACACAGATACGCAGTATTTT
CASNRENTDTQYF
>TRBJ2-7|.|.|TRBV5-1
TGCGCCAGCAGCTCAGGGGCGGGAGAAGGAAGCGAGCAGTACTTC
CASSSGAGEGSEQYF
>TRBJ2-3|.|.|TRBV4-1
TGCGCCAGCAGCCAGAGGGGGGCGGGACGCTATAGCACAGATACGCAGTATTTT
CASSQRGAGRYSTDTQYF
>TRBJ2-2|TRBD1|.|TRBV9
TGTGCCAGCAGCGCTTCTAAAGACAGGGGGTCGGGGCACACCGGGGAGCTGTTTTTT
CASSASKDRGSGHTGELFF
>TRBJ2-7|.|.|TRBV4-3
TGCGCCAGCAGCAGGGGGACCTTCTACGAGCAGTACTTC
CASSRGTFYEQYF
>TRBJ2-1|TRBD2|.|TRBV27
TGTGCCAGCAGTCCAGGGACTAGCGGGGTGAAGCAGTTCTTC
CASSPGTSGVKQFF
>TRBJ2-1|TRBD1|.|TRBV19
TGTGCCAGTAGTATAGTGGGACAGGGGGCGAATGAGCAGTTCTTC
CASSIVGQGANEQFF
>TRBJ2-2|.|.|TRBV7-2
TGTGCCAGCAGCCCATTAGCGGCCACCGGGGAGCTGTTTTTT
CASSPLAATGELFF
>TRBJ2-1|.|.|TRBV4-3
TGCGCCAGCAGCCAAGTTCCCGCGGATGAGCAGTTCTTC
CASSQVPADEQFF
>TRBJ1-5|.|.|TRBV10-3
TGTGCCATCCAGGAAAATAGCAATCAGCCCCAGCATTTT
CAIQENSNQPQHF
>TRBJ2-2|TRBD2|.|TRBV7-2
TGTGCCAGCAAACTAGCGGGCGACACCGGGGAGCTGTTTTTT
CASKLAGDTGELFF
>TRBJ2-1|.|.|TRBV4-1
TGCGCCAGCAGCCAAGAAAGCCAACGAGTGGGGTACAATGAGCAGTTCTTC
CASSQESQRVGYNEQFF
>TRBJ1-1|TRBD1|.|TRBV7-6
TGTGCCAGCAGCTCTCAGGGGGCGGGCACTGAAGCTTTCTTT
CASSSQGAGTEAFF
>TRBJ2-3|.|.|TRBV28
TGTGCCAGCAAGGGGCGGGTTAGCACAGATACGCAGTATTTT
CASKGRVSTDTQYF
>TRBJ2-1|.|once|TRBV9
TGTGCCAGCAGCGTAGTCGACGGACCTGAGCAGTTCTTC
CASSVVDGPEQFF
>TRBJ2-3|.|.|TRBV6-5
TGTGCCAGCAGGAGCACAGATACGCAGTATTTT
CASRSTDTQYF
>TRBJ2-1|TRBD2|.|TRBV5-1
TGCGCCAGCAGCTTGGCTAGCGGTCCCTACAATGAGCAGTTCTTC
CASSLASGPYNEQFF
>TRBJ1-2|.|once|TRBV5-6
TGTGCCAGCAGCTTTTTGGACCGTGGCTACACCTTC
CASSFLDRGYTF
>TRBJ1-1|.|.|TRBV6-1
TGTGCCAGCAGTCCGGACCTACGCGGAGCTTTCTTT
CASSPDLRGAFF
>TRBJ1-1|.|.|TRBV15
TGTGCCACCAGCAGAGGGGGCTCGAACACTGAAGCTTTCTTT
CATSRGGSNTEAFF